A selection of T cell receptor beta chains follows, all from one sample in a study of T cells in Graves' hyperthyroidism and ophthalmopathy. Using its own MiXCR run on the multiplex PCR reads, TCRdb lists one record per CDR3 protein. The table records around 380,000 distinct CDR3 sequences, roughly 13% of them present only once. The specimen sequenced was blood. The source of these receptors is a man younger than 45 with Graves' hyperthyroidism that later progressed to Graves' ophthalmopathy. The CDR3 runs from the conserved cysteine through the conserved F or W. A D gene is named only where the DNA matches it firmly. Expanded clones are given a class, and other clones once, few, many or no size at all.

many,TRBV5-6,TRBJ1-1,-,CASSLPDGGGTEAFF,TGTGCCAGCAGCTTGCCCGACGGGGGAGGCACTGAAGCTTTCTTT
many,TRBV28,TRBJ1-2,-,CASSGGLTSRGYTF,TGTGCCAGCAGTGGAGGACTGACAAGTAGGGGCTACACCTTC
many,TRBV28,TRBJ2-5,TRBD1,CASSETGVGGTQYF,TGTGCCAGCAGTGAGACAGGGGTCGGGGGGACCCAGTACTTC
few,TRBV5-1,TRBJ1-2,TRBD1,CASSYGTAGSYTF,TGCGCCAGCAGCTATGGGACAGCAGGTAGCTACACCTTC
-,TRBV6-1,TRBJ2-1,TRBD1,CASSAWDRGNNEQFF,TGTGCCAGCAGTGCATGGGACAGGGGAAACAATGAGCAGTTCTTC
-,TRBV14,TRBJ1-5,-,CASSQLRALGNQPQHF,TGTGCCAGCAGCCAATTGAGGGCGCTGGGCAATCAGCCCCAGCATTTT
many,TRBV7-9,TRBJ1-2,-,CASSSEGGHYGYTF,TGTGCCAGCAGCTCCGAGGGCGGGCACTATGGCTACACCTTC
-,TRBV11-2,TRBJ1-3,-,CASSQAGFSGNTIYF,TGTGCCAGCAGCCAGGCGGGGTTCTCTGGAAACACCATATATTTT
-,TRBV28,TRBJ2-3,TRBD1,CASRETGQLTDTQYF,TGTGCCAGCAGGGAAACGGGACAGCTAACAGATACGCAGTATTTT
-,TRBV6-1,TRBJ1-5,-,CASSERGPGNQPQHF,TGTGCCAGCAGTGAAAGGGGTCCGGGCAATCAGCCCCAGCATTTT
few,TRBV15,TRBJ1-6,-,CATSRVGYKNSPLHF,TGTGCCACCAGCAGAGTAGGTTATAAGAATTCACCCCTCCACTTT
many,TRBV11-2,TRBJ1-1,TRBD1,CASSAGQGVNTEAFF,TGTGCCAGCAGCGCCGGACAGGGGGTGAACACTGAAGCTTTCTTT
-,TRBV13,TRBJ2-5,TRBD1,CASSKQGLQETQYF,TGTGCCAGCAGCAAACAGGGGCTACAAGAGACCCAGTACTTC
many,TRBV11-2,TRBJ2-5,-,CASSLVVGQETQYF,TGTGCCAGCAGCTTAGTAGTGGGGCAAGAGACCCAGTACTTC
-,TRBV20-1,TRBJ2-1,-,CSASKPRDRPSYNEQFF,TGCAGTGCTTCTAAGCCCCGGGACCGGCCCTCCTACAATGAGCAGTTCTTC
few,TRBV6-6,TRBJ2-7,-,CASSYLSLEDEQYF,TGTGCCAGCAGTTACTTGTCGCTAGAGGACGAGCAGTACTTC
few,TRBV6-1,TRBJ1-4,TRBD1,CASSEPAGGASNEKLFF,TGTGCCAGCAGTGAGCCGGCAGGGGGCGCGTCTAATGAAAAACTGTTTTTT
-,TRBV7-9,TRBJ2-3,TRBD2,CASSQAGTTHTDTQYF,TGCGCCAGCAGCCAGGCCGGGACTACCCACACAGATACGCAGTATTTT
many,TRBV28,TRBJ2-3,-,CASSFRPAGSMDTQYF,TGTGCCAGCAGTTTTCGCCCCGCCGGGAGTATGGATACGCAGTATTTT
few,TRBV20-1,TRBJ1-1,-,CSARVPSTNTEAFF,TGCAGTGCTAGAGTTCCAAGTACGAACACTGAAGCTTTCTTT
many,TRBV20-1,TRBJ1-6,-,CSARDRDSPLHF,TGCAGTGCTAGAGACAGAGATTCACCCCTCCACTTT
-,TRBV7-9,TRBJ1-2,-,CASSLGAGGYTF,TGTGCCAGCAGCTTAGGGGCTGGGGGCTACACCTTC
many,TRBV11-3,TRBJ2-1,TRBD1,CASTRTGLDNEQFF,TGTGCCAGCACCAGGACAGGGCTCGACAATGAGCAGTTCTTC
-,TRBV5-1,TRBJ2-7,-,CASSPDTSEQYF,TGCGCCAGCAGCCCGGACACGTCTGAGCAGTACTTC
few,TRBV27,TRBJ2-2,-,CASSFHPEAGELFF,TGTGCCAGCAGTTTCCATCCGGAGGCCGGGGAGCTGTTTTTT
few,TRBV7-3,TRBJ2-1,TRBD2,CASNPGGGDEQFF,TGTGCCAGCAACCCGGGGGGAGGAGATGAGCAGTTCTTC
-,TRBV13,TRBJ1-1,-,CASSLVWAVGTEAFF,TGTGCCAGCAGCTTAGTGTGGGCGGTCGGCACTGAAGCTTTCTTT
-,TRBV6-2/TRBV6-3,TRBJ2-3,-,CASTSGDYRTDTQYF,TGTGCCAGCACCTCTGGAGACTATCGCACAGATACGCAGTATTTT
-,TRBV10-3,TRBJ2-7,-,CAISRQTYEQYF,TGTGCCATCAGTAGACAGACATACGAGCAGTACTTC
-,TRBV20-1,TRBJ1-5,-,CSARPAKASGPNQPQHF,TGCAGTGCTAGACCGGCTAAGGCCTCCGGACCAAATCAGCCCCAGCATTTT
many,TRBV20-1,TRBJ2-5,-,CSASGQETQYF,TGCAGTGCTAGCGGCCAAGAGACCCAGTACTTC
many,TRBV28,TRBJ1-5,-,CASSWSRLDQPQHF,TGTGCCAGCAGTTGGTCCCGGTTAGATCAGCCCCAGCATTTT
-,TRBV4-1,TRBJ2-7,TRBD1,CASSPPPGQGRYEQYF,TGCGCCAGCAGCCCGCCACCGGGACAGGGCCGATACGAGCAGTACTTC
-,TRBV20-1,TRBJ2-1,-,CSEGGTSSYNEQFF,TGCAGTGAAGGGGGGACGAGCTCCTACAATGAGCAGTTCTTC
many,TRBV28,TRBJ2-5,TRBD1,CASSPTPGQGAQETQYF,TGTGCCAGCAGTCCAACACCGGGACAGGGGGCTCAAGAGACCCAGTACTTC
many,TRBV7-9,TRBJ1-6,TRBD1,CASRPGQAFNSPLHF,TGTGCCAGCAGGCCGGGACAGGCCTTTAATTCACCCCTCCACTTT
-,TRBV19,TRBJ1-6,-,CASNNREFPLHF,TGTGCCAGTAACAACAGGGAATTCCCCCTCCACTTT
many,TRBV11-2,TRBJ2-7,TRBD2,CASSLGGSGDEQYF,TGTGCCAGCAGCTTGGGCGGGAGTGGCGACGAGCAGTACTTC
-,TRBV6-2/TRBV6-3,TRBJ2-3,TRBD2,CASSYSMASGLISTDTQYF,TGTGCCAGCAGTTACTCGATGGCTAGCGGGCTAATATCCACAGATACGCAGTATTTT
many,TRBV28,TRBJ2-1,-,CASSSDWGSYNEQFF,TGTGCCAGCAGTTCCGACTGGGGCTCTTACAATGAGCAGTTCTTC
many,TRBV7-2,TRBJ1-1,-,CASTARPGDTEAFF,TGTGCCAGCACCGCGAGACCGGGGGACACTGAAGCTTTCTTT
-,TRBV5-1,TRBJ1-4,-,CASSFPSEKLFF,TGCGCCAGCAGCTTTCCGAGTGAAAAACTGTTTTTT
-,TRBV6-1,TRBJ1-5,-,CARTGGQPQHF,TGTGCCAGGACAGGAGGTCAGCCCCAGCATTTT
-,TRBV19,TRBJ1-5,-,CASSIGIWQRGVGQPQHF,TGTGCCAGTAGTATAGGAATTTGGCAGCGGGGGGTCGGACAGCCCCAGCATTTT
-,TRBV7-3,TRBJ2-7,-,CASSLNGFARSSYEQYF,TGTGCCAGCAGCTTAAACGGCTTTGCCCGCAGCTCCTACGAGCAGTACTTC
few,TRBV13,TRBJ1-4,-,CASTETGRGEKLFF,TGTGCCAGCACCGAGACAGGTAGAGGAGAAAAACTGTTTTTT
many,TRBV12-5,TRBJ1-2,-,CASGRRETDYGYTF,TGTGCTAGTGGTCGACGTGAGACGGACTATGGCTACACCTTC
few,TRBV20-1,TRBJ2-5,TRBD2,CSVPRPHQGIWRGGSSVAQYF,TGCAGTGTCCCTAGGCCACACCAGGGTATCTGGCGGGGGGGATCCTCGGTAGCCCAGTACTTC